Each of the 26 T cell receptor beta chains below was sequenced from the same sample in a study of CD8+ T cells in alopecia areata. RNA, once extracted, was reverse transcribed into cDNA for use as the sequencing template. Produced via immunoSEQ multiplex PCR; TCRdb's table is partial and in-frame only. The data show roughly 120,000 clones, about 54% seen once. Treatment of the sample: oral pan-JAK inhibitor, 5-10 mg twice daily. The material sequenced was CD8+ T cells sorted from blood, taken at week 4, from a patient treated with tofacitinib. The receptor source for this set is a human donor with alopecia areata.

Notes on this clone: Other nucleotide sequences in the sample specify the same CDR3. V is TRBV15 and J is TRBJ2-5; no reliable D call. The CDR3 is made up of 12 amino acids. V dropped 0 bases and J dropped 4 bases, with 3 bases sitting between them. CDR1 LNHNV and CDR2 YYDKDF come from the germline V gene (reference sequence). CDR3 DNA: TGTGCCACCAGCAGAGAAGGAGAGACCCAGTACTTC. It yields the protein CATSREGETQYF. Looking up the rest from reference TRBV15 and TRBJ2-5 gives the full variable domain: DAMVIQNPRYQVTQFGKPVTLSCSQTLNHNVMYWYQQKSSQAPKLLFHYYDKDFNNEADTPDNFQSRRPNTSFCFLDIRSPGLGDTAMYLCATSREGETQYFGPGTRLLVL.

The chain recombines TRBV6-5 with TRBJ2-5, with 11 nucleotides matching TRBD2. Trimming took 6 bases from V and 4 from J; bases not matched to a gene: 7. Germline CDR1 reads MNHEY; CDR2 reads SVGAGI. The CDR3 contains 15 residues. The CDR3 DNA sequence: TGTGCCAGCAGACCGGGACTAGCGGCGGCAGAGACCCAGTACTTC. Translation gives CASRPGLAAAETQYF.

This clone was picked up a small number of times. The V gene is TRBV30, the J gene TRBJ2-7; D may be TRBD1 (6 bases). The CDR3 runs 14 residues. V lost 6 bases to trimming and J lost 2 bases, with 17 bases between them. From germline, CDR1 is GTSNPN and CDR2 SVGIG (reference sequence). CDR3 sequence (DNA): TGTGCCTGTATGCCCCCGGACAGTGCCTACGAGCAGTACTTC. As protein: CACMPPDSAYEQYF.

The chain carries TRBV2 and TRBJ2-7, with D tentatively TRBD1 (6 bases). The germline V and J ends were trimmed by 2 bases and 2 bases, with 10 bases remaining between them. CDR1 SNHLY and CDR2 FYNNEI come from the germline V gene. The CDR3 has 14 residues. CDR3 loop: CASSETGSPYEQYF. As DNA, the CDR3 is TGTGCCAGCAGTGAAACAGGGAGCCCCTACGAGCAGTACTTC.

The chain is built from TRBV27 and TRBJ2-3, with 9 nucleotides matching TRBD1. The V segment lost 1 base and the J segment 0 bases; nucleotides outside the gene matches: 5. The CDR3 contains 17 residues. The germline V gene encodes CDR1 MNHEY and CDR2 SMNVEV (reference sequence). The CDR3 nucleotides read TGTGCCAGCAGTTTATATTCGACAGGGGGAAGCACAGATACGCAGTATTTT. Translation: CASSLYSTGGSTDTQYF.

The chain uses TRBV25-1 and TRBJ1-5; D perhaps matches TRBD1 (5 bases). V gave up 3 bases and J gave up 5 bases, with 11 bases separating them. CDR1 and CDR2 (germline): MGHDK, SYGVNS. The CDR3 loop spans 14 amino acids. DNA of the CDR3: TGTGCCAGCAGTGACCCCGGGGCGGATCAGCCCCAGCATTTT. Its translation is CASSDPGADQPQHF. The whole variable domain, filled in from reference TRBV25-1 and TRBJ1-5, reads EADIYQTPRYLVIGTGKKITLECSQTMGHDKMYWYQQDPGMELHLIHYSYGVNSTEKGDLSSESTVSRIRTEHFPLTLESARPSHTSQYLCASSDPGADQPQHFGDGTRLSIL.

This clone was recorded a few times. This chain uses TRBV29-1 with TRBJ2-2; no clear D gene. The ends were cut back, 3 bases at V and 5 bases at J, with 4 bases in the middle. The CDR3 is 11 amino acids. Germline CDR1 and CDR2: SQVTM and ANQGSEA. This chain's CDR3 is CSVDSTGELFF. The DNA for the CDR3 is TGCAGCGTTGATTCTACCGGGGAGCTGTTTTTT.

This chain uses TRBV29-1 with TRBJ1-1, with a weak D call TRBD1 (5 bases). Germline CDR1 and CDR2: SQVTM and ANQGSEA. Trimming cost V 0 bases and J 2 bases, with 13 bases left between them. There are 15 residues in the CDR3. The CDR3 bases are TGCAGCGTTGAAGAAGAACCAGGGTATAACACTGAAGCTTTCTTT. Protein: CSVEEEPGYNTEAFF.

The V and J genes are TRBV6-5 and TRBJ1-2; TRBD1 matches 8 bases. Germline CDR1 reads MNHEY; CDR2 reads SVGAGI. The J segment lost 6 bases and the V segment lost 5 bases, leaving 5 bases of the junction unmatched. The CDR3 loop spans 13 amino acids. CDR3 DNA sequence: TGTGCCAGCAGTCTCGGGACAGGAAATGGCTACACCTTC. It specifies CASSLGTGNGYTF.

The chain is built from TRBV4-1 and TRBJ2-1; D unclear. V was pared by 1 base and J by 5 bases, with 6 bases between. This CDR3 has 13 residues. Germline V CDR1 and CDR2: MGHRA, YSYEKL. The CDR3 region has the DNA TGCGCCAGCAGCCAAGTTGAAGACAATGAGCAGTTCTTC. Protein: CASSQVEDNEQFF.

The chain is built from TRBV30 and TRBJ2-3, with 7 bases that match TRBD1. CDR1 is GTSNPN, CDR2 SVGIG, per germline (reference sequence). V lost 3 bases to trimming and J lost 2 bases; unmatched junction nucleotides: 8. The CDR3 has 15 amino acids. CDR3 in amino acids: CAWSTGAAHTDTQYF. The CDR3 bases are TGTGCCTGGAGCACAGGGGCCGCACACACAGATACGCAGTATTTT. The whole variable domain, filled in from reference TRBV30 and TRBJ2-3, reads SQTIHQWPATLVQPVGSPLSLECTVEGTSNPNLYWYRQAAGRGLQLLFYSVGIGQISSEVPQNLSASRPQDRQFILSSKKLLLSDSGFYLCAWSTGAAHTDTQYFGPGTRLTVL.

The chain is built from TRBV9 and TRBJ2-3; maybe TRBD2 (5 bases). The CDR3 consists of 15 residues. The ends were cut back, 0 bases at V and 2 bases at J, with 10 bases in the middle. Per germline, CDR1 SGDLS and CDR2 YYNGEE. The CDR3 sequence is CASSVVEAPTDTQYF. The CDR3 nucleotides are TGTGCCAGCAGCGTAGTGGAGGCCCCCACAGATACGCAGTATTTT.

This clone was found once. The chain has TRBV5-4 and TRBJ2-5; D remains unclear. The CDR3 length is 13 residues. Germline CDR1 and CDR2: SGHNT and YYREEE (reference sequence). Deletions cut 2 bases from V and 3 bases from J, with 8 bases between. The CDR3 protein is CASSLPPKETQYF. CDR3 bases: TGTGCCAGCAGCTTACCCCCGAAAGAGACCCAGTACTTC.

The chain has TRBV15 and TRBJ2-3; the D is unclear. Trimming left V 0 bases short and J 11 bases short, with 9 bases between. This CDR3 spans 12 amino acids. Germline V lookup: CDR1 LNHNV, CDR2 YYDKDF (reference sequence). The CDR3 loop is CATSREDKGQYF. The DNA of the CDR3 is TGTGCCACCAGCAGAGAAGATAAGGGGCAGTATTTT.

This clone was picked up a small number of times. The chain couples TRBV2 to TRBJ1-1; D remains unclear. The CDR3 is 14 residues long. CDR1 and CDR2 (germline): SNHLY, FYNNEI. Trimming took 3 bases from V and 0 from J, leaving 8 bases between them. CDR3 DNA sequence: TGTGCCAGCAGTGAGGGGTCTATGAACACTGAAGCTTTCTTT. It is translated as CASSEGSMNTEAFF.

The genes are TRBV29-1 and TRBJ2-1; D possibly corresponds to TRBD1 (6 bases). Germline-derived CDR1 and CDR2 are SQVTM and ANQGSEA. V lost 7 bases, J lost 3 bases, and 7 bases lay in between. The CDR3 totals 11 residues. Here the CDR3 reads CSGGLYNEQFF. CDR3 nucleotide sequence: TGCAGCGGGGGGCTCTACAATGAGCAGTTCTTC.

The rearrangement links TRBV5-1 to TRBJ2-7; D might be TRBD1 (5 bases). The CDR3 is 15 residues long. CDR1 and CDR2 (germline): SGHRS, YFSETQ. The V end lost 0 bases, the J end lost 1 base, and 11 bases lay between the germline ends. The CDR3 region is CASSLEGNPSYEQYF. The CDR3 region has the DNA TGCGCCAGCAGCTTGGAGGGGAATCCGTCCTACGAGCAGTACTTC.

The chain is built from TRBV30 and TRBJ2-3; D not certain. In germline, CDR1 is GTSNPN, CDR2 SVGIG (reference sequence). The CDR3 contains 13 residues. V was shortened by 4 bases and J by 0 bases, with 8 bases between the two germline ends. The CDR3 DNA reads as TGTGCCTGGAATGGGGAAAGCACAGATACGCAGTATTTT. The encoded protein is CAWNGESTDTQYF.

This clone was seen once. Here the CDR3 DNA reads TGTGCCAGCAGCCGGCCTTTAGCGGGGCCCGAACAAGAGACCCAGTACTTC. It yields the protein CASSRPLAGPEQETQYF. This chain links TRBV7-9 with TRBJ2-5; TRBD2 matches at 8 bases. There are 17 residues in the CDR3. CDR1 is SEHNR and CDR2 is FQNEAQ in the germline V gene (reference sequence). Losses at the gene ends were 5 bases for V and 2 bases for J; bases not matched to a gene: 13.

The genes are TRBV7-9 and TRBJ1-2; TRBD1 might be the D (5 bases). CDR3 length: 15 amino acids. Trimming stripped 5 bases from V and 2 bases from J, with 15 bases between. Looked up from germline, CDR1 is SEHNR and CDR2 is FQNEAQ (reference sequence). The CDR3, as DNA: TGTGCCAGCAGCCAGGGACGTGCGGAGAACTATGGCTACACCTTC. It is translated as CASSQGRAENYGYTF.

This clone was found once. The chain employs TRBV29-1 and TRBJ1-2; 9 bases agree with TRBD1. Germline V gene lookup returns CDR1 SQVTM and CDR2 ANQGSEA. CDR3 length equals 14 residues. V was pared by 6 bases and J by 1 base, with 6 bases of the junction left unmatched. The DNA for the CDR3 is TGCAGCGTCCTCCGGGACAGGGATAACTATGGCTACACCTTC. Its translation is CSVLRDRDNYGYTF.

This clone was observed a single time. The rearrangement joins TRBV4-1 to TRBJ1-5; no firm D call. This CDR3 has 13 residues. V was pared by 0 bases and J by 4 bases, with 4 bases between. Germline V gene lookup returns CDR1 MGHRA and CDR2 YSYEKL. The CDR3 DNA reads as TGCGCCAGCAGCCAAGAGTTGAATCAGCCCCAGCATTTT. Its translation: CASSQELNQPQHF.

This clone was picked up a small number of times. The genes are TRBV19 and TRBJ2-5; maybe TRBD2 (5 bases). Germline assignment: CDR1 LNHDA and CDR2 SQIVND (reference sequence). Trimming removed 6 bases at V and 0 bases at J, with 14 bases between. The CDR3 runs 15 residues. The DNA for the CDR3 is TGTGCCAGTAGCATTTCGGACTGGAACCAAGAGACCCAGTACTTC. It translates to CASSISDWNQETQYF.

The chain employs TRBV13 and TRBJ2-6; 7 positions agree with TRBD1. After removal of 0 bases from V and 8 bases from J, the junction contained 4 bases not matched to a gene. Germline V gene data show CDR1 as PRHDT and CDR2 as FYEKMQ (reference sequence). The CDR3 loop spans 15 amino acids. For the CDR3, the DNA is TGTGCCAGCAGCTTAGGCAGGGGGATGACCAACGTCCTGACTTTC. It codes for CASSLGRGMTNVLTF.

The chain is built from TRBV27 and TRBJ2-7, with D perhaps matching TRBD2 (6 bases). CDR1 is MNHEY and CDR2 is SMNVEV in the germline V gene (reference sequence). Trimming removed 3 bases from V and 4 bases from J, with 10 bases in between. The CDR3 is made up of 13 amino acids. The CDR3 sequence: CASSFSGEYEQYF. The DNA for the CDR3 is TGTGCCAGCAGTTTTTCGGGGGAGTACGAGCAGTACTTC.

CDR3 residues: CASSKRPDSYEQYF. The CDR3 DNA sequence: TGTGCCAGCAGCAAACGGCCGGATTCCTACGAGCAGTACTTC. The chain uses TRBV7-9 and TRBJ2-7, with no clear D. This CDR3 spans 14 amino acids. Germline CDR1 SEHNR, CDR2 FQNEAQ (reference sequence). V dropped 5 bases and J dropped 1 base, with 12 bases sitting between them.